The T cell receptor beta chain described here comes from a study of OX40 agonist ivuxolimab in advanced cancers. Overall study context: Prior anti-PD-1, anti-PD-L1 or anti-CTLA-4 therapy was allowed; 40% to 50% had some. One hepatocellular carcinoma and a couple of cutaneous melanoma patients partially responded.

CDR1 is SGHDT, CDR2 YYEEEE, per germline. This CDR3 spans 15 amino acids. The V segment lost 2 bases and the J segment 1 base; nucleotides outside the gene matches: 2. Autoimmune disease history or systemic immunosuppression meant exclusion. Whole-study findings and limits: Both blood CD4+ and CD8+ T cells showed clonal growth by week 6 at 0.1 to 3.0 mg/kg.

TCRdb keeps only in-frame clones here, not all; method: immunoSEQ multiplex PCR. Among around 69,000 clones listed, about 85% were seen once. The count of this clone is one. The antigen remains undetermined. The J gene is TRBJ2-4, the V gene TRBV5-6; 8 bases agree with TRBD1. This receptor was taken from an adult with an advanced solid tumor such as melanoma, head and neck, liver or kidney cancer. Sequences were derived from CD4+ or CD8+ T cells sorted from blood, sampled in a trial of the OX40 agonist ivuxolimab. CDR3 protein: CASSFTGGAKNIQYF. CDR3 DNA: TGTGCCAGCAGCTTCACAGGGGGGGCCAAAAACATTCAGTACTTC.